The next 13 T cell receptor beta chains were all read from a single sample in a study of PD-L1 blockade in urothelial cancer. Time point indicated: peripheral blood 6 weeks after treatment start. Profiled with immunoSEQ multiplex PCR; TCRdb holds only in-frame clones, not every one. The data hold about 45,000 clones, with roughly 86% observed a single time. This material consisted of PBMCs, taken around atezolizumab (anti-PD-L1) treatment. The receptors were sampled from a man in his sixties with urothelial cancer.

In its sample, this clone was seen many times. This chain uses TRBV2 with TRBJ2-7, with D uncertain. V was cut by 3 bases and J by 3 bases, with 6 bases left in between. Germline CDR1 and CDR2: SNHLY and FYNNEI. The CDR3 runs 12 residues. The CDR3 DNA reads TGTGCCAGCAGTGACGGGTTCTACGAGCAGTACTTC. Translated: CASSDGFYEQYF. The full variable domain, completed using reference TRBV2 and TRBJ2-7, is EPEVTQTPSHQVTQMGQEVILRCVPISNHLYFYWYRQILGQKVEFLVSFYNNEISEKSEIFDDQFSVERPDGSNFTLKIRSTKLEDSAMYFCASSDGFYEQYFGPGTRLTVT.

This clone appeared a single time. This chain joins TRBV5-1 and TRBJ1-1; D call uncertain. CDR1 is SGHRS, CDR2 YFSETQ, per germline. With 4 bases removed from V and 3 bases from J, the gap between germline ends came to 7 bases. The CDR3 sequence is 12 residues long. The CDR3 region is CASSLFDTEAFF. Here the CDR3 DNA reads TGCGCCAGCAGCCTTTTCGACACTGAAGCTTTCTTT.

The chain recombines TRBV7-9 with TRBJ1-1; 9 bases align to TRBD1. With 0 bases clipped from V and 6 bases from J, the junction kept 11 bases outside the gene matches. Per the germline V gene, CDR1 is SEHNR and CDR2 is FQNEAQ (reference sequence). The CDR3 runs 17 residues. CDR3 amino acids: CASSLARGQGLKAEAFF. The CDR3 bases are TGTGCCAGCAGCTTAGCGCGAGGACAGGGGCTCAAGGCTGAAGCTTTCTTT.

The genes are TRBV19 and TRBJ2-5; the D is unclear. CDR1 is LNHDA and CDR2 is SQIVND in the germline V gene (reference sequence). V shed 10 bases and J shed 7 bases, with 16 bases lying between them. This CDR3 contains 12 residues. The CDR3 DNA reads as TGTGCCACCCGAGACCCTCCGGGGACCCAGTACTTC. Translated: CATRDPPGTQYF.

The chain uses TRBV29-1 and TRBJ2-5; 7 bases map to TRBD2. J was trimmed by 4 bases and V by 0 bases; bases with no gene match: 5. Germline V CDR1 and CDR2: SQVTM, ANQGSEA. The CDR3 has 14 amino acids. This chain's CDR3 is CSVEESGKGETQYF. The CDR3 region has the DNA TGCAGCGTTGAAGAAAGCGGGAAAGGAGAGACCCAGTACTTC.

This clone was observed a few times. The CDR3 DNA reads TGTGCCAGCTCACCAACAGGGTCCGGAGCCTACGAGCAGTACTTC. Amino acid sequence: CASSPTGSGAYEQYF. V and J are TRBV18 and TRBJ2-7, with D perhaps matching TRBD1 (6 bases). The V end lost 2 bases, the J end lost 2 bases, and 13 bases lay between the germline ends. The CDR3 extends over 15 amino acids. Germline V gene sequence: CDR1 KGHSH, CDR2 LQKENI.

This sequence joins TRBV28 and TRBJ1-6, with TRBD1 matching 7 bases. The CDR3 contains 20 residues. Trimming cost V 2 bases and J 10 bases; bases outside gene matches: 23. The germline gives CDR1 MDHEN, CDR2 SYDVKM. CDR3 loop: CASSLRAGGRGIRTGSPLHF. The CDR3 DNA reads as TGTGCCAGCAGTTTAAGGGCTGGGGGCAGGGGGATCCGAACGGGGTCACCCCTCCACTTT.

This rearrangement joins TRBV5-5 to TRBJ2-2, with D maybe TRBD2 (5 bases). Germline values: CDR1 SGHKS, CDR2 YYEKEE (reference sequence). V was shortened by 4 bases and J by 5 bases, with 9 bases between the two germline ends. The CDR3 is made up of 13 amino acids. As DNA, the CDR3 is TGTGCCAGCAGCCGTCCGGGAACCGGGGAGCTGTTTTTT. It encodes CASSRPGTGELFF.

This clone has only a few counts. CDR3 residues: CASSRDSRGDEQYF. CDR3 DNA: TGTGCCAGCAGCCGGGACTCGCGGGGCGACGAGCAGTACTTC. The chain combines TRBV7-2 with TRBJ2-7; TRBD2 might be the D (6 bases). Germline V gene lookup returns CDR1 SGHTA and CDR2 FQGNSA. The ends were cut back, 5 bases at V and 5 bases at J, with 16 bases in the middle. CDR3 length: 14 amino acids.

The V call is TRBV6-6, the J call TRBJ2-5; D is perhaps TRBD1 (7 bases). V was trimmed by 6 bases and J by 3 bases, leaving 14 bases between them. This CDR3 has 14 residues. The germline V gene has CDR1 MNHNY and CDR2 SVGAGI (reference sequence). The DNA of the CDR3 is TGTGCCAGCAGCAAAGGGGGCGGGAAAGAGACCCAGTACTTC. It is translated as CASSKGGGKETQYF.

The chain employs TRBV19 and TRBJ2-1; possible D gene TRBD2, 5 bases. V dropped 3 bases and J dropped 3 bases, with 12 bases sitting between them. Germline CDR1 is LNHDA and CDR2 is SQIVND (reference sequence). The CDR3 runs to 15 residues. The CDR3 is CASSIEGRNYNEQFF. Here the CDR3 DNA reads TGTGCCAGTAGTATCGAAGGGAGAAACTACAATGAGCAGTTCTTC.

The chain joins TRBV27 to TRBJ2-4; 13 nucleotides match TRBD2. The CDR3 totals 16 residues. Germline CDR1 MNHEY, CDR2 SMNVEV (reference sequence). Trimming cost V 4 bases and J 4 bases; bases outside gene matches: 4. CDR3 protein: CASSSRTSGGKNIQYF. CDR3 sequence (DNA): TGTGCCAGCAGTTCCCGGACTAGCGGGGGTAAAAACATTCAGTACTTC.

The V call is TRBV30, the J call TRBJ1-4; weak D call: TRBD1 (6 bases). This CDR3 is built from 17 residues. The germline V and J ends were trimmed by 3 bases and 5 bases, with 22 bases remaining between them. CDR1 GTSNPN and CDR2 SVGIG come from the germline V gene (reference sequence). CDR3 protein: CAWSSWGQRTRNEKLFF. The CDR3 coding sequence is TGTGCCTGGAGCAGTTGGGGGCAGCGAACTAGAAATGAAAAACTGTTTTTT.